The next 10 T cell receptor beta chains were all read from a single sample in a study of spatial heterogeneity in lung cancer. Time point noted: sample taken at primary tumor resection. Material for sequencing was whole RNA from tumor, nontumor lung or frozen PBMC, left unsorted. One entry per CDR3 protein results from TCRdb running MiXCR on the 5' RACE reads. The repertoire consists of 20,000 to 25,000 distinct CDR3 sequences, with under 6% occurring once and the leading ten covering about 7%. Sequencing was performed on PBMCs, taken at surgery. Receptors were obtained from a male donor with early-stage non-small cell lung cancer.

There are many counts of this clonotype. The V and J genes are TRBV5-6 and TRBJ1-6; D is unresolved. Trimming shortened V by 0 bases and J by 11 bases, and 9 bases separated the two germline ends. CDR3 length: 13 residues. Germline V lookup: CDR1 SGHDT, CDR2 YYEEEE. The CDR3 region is CASSLAASAPLHF. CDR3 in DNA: TGTGCCAGCAGCTTGGCGGCCAGTGCACCCCTCCACTTT. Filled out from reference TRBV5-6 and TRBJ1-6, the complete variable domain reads DAGVTQSPTHLIKTRGQQVTLRCSPKSGHDTVSWYQQALGQGPQFIFQYYEEEERQRGNFPDRFSGHQFPNYSSELNVNALLLGDSALYLCASSLAASAPLHFGNGTRLTVT.

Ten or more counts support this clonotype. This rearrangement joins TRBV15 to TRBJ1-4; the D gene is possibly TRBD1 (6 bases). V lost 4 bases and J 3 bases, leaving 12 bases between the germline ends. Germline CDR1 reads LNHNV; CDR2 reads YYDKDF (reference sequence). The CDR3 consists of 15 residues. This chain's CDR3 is CATSIPGVANEKLFF. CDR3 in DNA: TGTGCCACCAGCATACCAGGGGTAGCTAATGAAAAACTGTTTTTT.

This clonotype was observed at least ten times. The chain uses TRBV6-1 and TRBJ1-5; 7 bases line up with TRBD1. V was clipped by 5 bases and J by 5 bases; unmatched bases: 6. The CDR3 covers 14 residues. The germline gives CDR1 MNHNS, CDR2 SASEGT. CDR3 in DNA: TGTGCCAGCAGTACAGGACAGGATTATCAGCCCCAGCATTTT. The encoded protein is CASSTGQDYQPQHF.

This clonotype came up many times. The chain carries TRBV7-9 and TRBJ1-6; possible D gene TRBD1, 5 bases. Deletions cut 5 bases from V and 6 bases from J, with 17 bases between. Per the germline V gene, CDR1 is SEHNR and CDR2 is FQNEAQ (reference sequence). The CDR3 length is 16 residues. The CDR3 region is CASSVTRDRPNSPLHF. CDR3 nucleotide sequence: TGTGCCAGCAGCGTCACCCGGGACCGACCTAATTCACCCCTCCACTTT.

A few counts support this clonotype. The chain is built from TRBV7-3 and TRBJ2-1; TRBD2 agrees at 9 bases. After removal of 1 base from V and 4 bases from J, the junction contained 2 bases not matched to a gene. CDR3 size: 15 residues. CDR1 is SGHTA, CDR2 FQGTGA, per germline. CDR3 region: CASSLMAGGYNEQFF. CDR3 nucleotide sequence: TGTGCCAGCAGCTTAATGGCGGGAGGGTACAATGAGCAGTTCTTC.

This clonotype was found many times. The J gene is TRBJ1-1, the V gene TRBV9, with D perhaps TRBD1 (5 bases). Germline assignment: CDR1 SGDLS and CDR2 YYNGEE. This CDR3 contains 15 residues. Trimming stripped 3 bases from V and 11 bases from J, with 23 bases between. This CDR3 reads CASSGAGQGTSGAFF. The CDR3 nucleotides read TGTGCCAGCAGCGGGGCCGGACAAGGGACCTCGGGGGCTTTCTTT.

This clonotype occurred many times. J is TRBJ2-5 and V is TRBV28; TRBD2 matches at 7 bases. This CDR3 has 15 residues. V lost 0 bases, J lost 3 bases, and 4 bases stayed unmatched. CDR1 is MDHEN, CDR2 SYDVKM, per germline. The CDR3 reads CASSLWASGKETQYF. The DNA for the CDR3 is TGTGCCAGCAGTTTATGGGCTAGCGGCAAAGAGACCCAGTACTTC.

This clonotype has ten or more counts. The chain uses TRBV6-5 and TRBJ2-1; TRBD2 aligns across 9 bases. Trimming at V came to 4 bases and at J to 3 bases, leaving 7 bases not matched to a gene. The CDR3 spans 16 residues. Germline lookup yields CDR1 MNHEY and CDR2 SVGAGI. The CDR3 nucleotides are TGTGCCAGCAGTTGGGGTAGCGGGAGCCACTACAATGAGCAGTTCTTC. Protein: CASSWGSGSHYNEQFF.

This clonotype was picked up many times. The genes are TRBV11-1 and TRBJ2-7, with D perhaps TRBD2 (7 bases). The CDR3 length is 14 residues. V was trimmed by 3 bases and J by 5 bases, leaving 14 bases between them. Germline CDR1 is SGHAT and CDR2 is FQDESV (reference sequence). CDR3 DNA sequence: TGTGCCAGCAGCTTCGGGGGGCCGGAGAACGAGCAGTACTTC. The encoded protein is CASSFGGPENEQYF. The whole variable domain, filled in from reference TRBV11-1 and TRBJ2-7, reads EAEVAQSPRYKITEKSQAVAFWCDPISGHATLYWYRQILGQGPELLVQFQDESVVDDSQLPKDRFSAERLKGVDSTLKIQPAELGDSAMYLCASSFGGPENEQYFGPGTRLTVT.

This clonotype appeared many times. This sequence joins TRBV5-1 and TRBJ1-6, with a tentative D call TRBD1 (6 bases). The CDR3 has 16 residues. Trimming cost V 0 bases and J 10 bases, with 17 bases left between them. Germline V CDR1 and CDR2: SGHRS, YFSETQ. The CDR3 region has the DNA TGCGCCAGCAGCTTGGGAGTCTTAGGCCAGGGGTCACCCCTCCACTTT. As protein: CASSLGVLGQGSPLHF. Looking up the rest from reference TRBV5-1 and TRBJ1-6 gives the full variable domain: KAGVTQTPRYLIKTRGQQVTLSCSPISGHRSVSWYQQTPGQGLQFLFEYFSETQRNKGNFPGRFSGRQFSNSRSEMNVSTLELGDSALYLCASSLGVLGQGSPLHFGNGTRLTVT.